This paragraph covers one TCR beta chain sequence. What it recognizes is unknown. The record originates from a study of graft-versus-host responses after intestinal transplantation. Study at large: All recipients got anti-thymocyte globulin induction, then tacrolimus and steroids for approximately 3 years. Broader study findings: GvH clones turned up in recipient marrow; some had shown up first in ileum or blood.

Germline CDR1 and CDR2: SNHLY and FYNNEI. V dropped 6 bases and J dropped 0; count of bases not matched to a gene: 9. The CDR3 loop spans 17 amino acids. Measured with immunoSEQ multiplex PCR; TCRdb has only the in-frame clones, and not every one. This table holds 84,000 or so clones, roughly four fifths found once. The source was unstimulated CD4+ T cells sorted from spleen or lymph node cells, collected before intestinal transplant. This chain connects TRBV2 to TRBJ2-4, with TRBD1 matching over 9 bases. The sequence derives from a human donor who received an intestinal transplant. The DNA of the CDR3 is TGTGCCAGCAGCGAATTCCGGGACAGGGCAGCCAAAAACATTCAGTACTTC. Protein: CASSEFRDRAAKNIQYF.